This T cell receptor (beta chain) emerged from a study of metastatic and nonmetastatic thyroid tumors. The overall study: Peripheral blood and tumor or nodule samples from malignant and benign thyroid patients were compared.

MiXCR reprocessed the PCR reads for TCRdb. The sample lists about 40,000 clones, 11% occurring once. Study conclusions and caveats: In both blood and tumor samples, TCR beta diversity was reported significantly higher for malignant than benign nodules.

The CDR3 consists of 13 residues. CDR1 and CDR2 from the germline V gene are SQVTM and ANQGSEA. Deletions cut 3 bases from V and 7 bases from J, with 16 bases between. This clone was counted ten times or more. Antigen unknown. No patient received treatment before thyroid surgery. This TCR came from a female donor with papillary thyroid cancer or a benign thyroid nodule (not recorded which). Some clones in this sample may be carry-over from other donors' samples. Sample: blood. The chain is built from TRBV29-1 and TRBJ2-7; no reliable D call. CDR3 sequence reads: CSVDVASSGEQYF. The CDR3 nucleotides are TGCAGCGTTGATGTAGCTTCTTCAGGAGAGCAGTACTTC.